This T cell receptor beta chain was profiled in a study of T cells after yellow fever vaccination. From the 5' RACE reads, TCRdb called clonotypes with MiXCR, one entry per CDR3 protein. The table lists 250,000 to 350,000 distinct CDR3 sequences, approximately 8% of them singletons. This clonotype came up many times. The sequencing used CD4+ T cells sorted from PBMCs, collected 5 days after the yellow fever booster vaccination. The receptor was isolated from a man in his late teens or twenties who received the YFV17D yellow fever vaccine.

CDR3 amino acids: CASKASGTGSAGELFF. The CDR3 region has the DNA TGCGCCAGCAAAGCCTCCGGGACAGGGTCGGCCGGGGAGCTGTTTTTT. V usage is TRBV4-1 and J usage is TRBJ2-2, with 9 bases identical to TRBD1. This CDR3 is 16 amino acids long. Germline CDR1 MGHRA, CDR2 YSYEKL. Trimming at V came to 7 bases and at J to 6 bases, leaving 12 bases not matched to a gene.